The 11 T cell receptor beta chains presented below share a single source sample, sequenced in a study of shared clonotypes between healthy human individuals. Data came from immunoSEQ multiplex PCR; TCRdb stores just in-frame clones and leaves some out. This repertoire shows under 1,100,000 clones, approximately 68% found once; its top ten account for roughly 1.5%. The sequencing input was memory CD4+ T cells sorted from blood. Subset denoted: CD45RA-negative fraction. These receptors were collected from a man aged 18 to 35 in good health.

V usage is TRBV13 and J usage is TRBJ1-4; no clear D. V shed 0 bases and J shed 1 base, with 6 bases lying between them. The length of the CDR3 is 15 residues. Per germline, CDR1 PRHDT and CDR2 FYEKMQ (reference sequence). This chain's CDR3 is CASSLGAGTNEKLFF. CDR3 in DNA: TGTGCCAGCAGCTTAGGAGCCGGAACTAATGAAAAACTGTTTTTT.

This sequence joins TRBV4-1 and TRBJ2-5; D not certain. CDR3 length: 16 amino acids. The V end was cut by 1 base, the J end by 2 bases, with 14 bases between. Germline-derived CDR1 and CDR2 are MGHRA and YSYEKL. CDR3 in DNA: TGCGCCAGCAGCCAAGGGTACCGTACCCCTCAAGAGACCCAGTACTTC. It codes for CASSQGYRTPQETQYF.

The table lists this clone with a few counts. V and J are TRBV9 and TRBJ1-3; D gene uncertain. Germline V CDR1 and CDR2: SGDLS, YYNGEE. CDR3 length: 16 residues. The V end was cut by 0 bases, the J end by 1 base, with 11 bases between. The CDR3 spells CASSVEWQSSGNTIYF. The DNA of the CDR3 is TGTGCCAGCAGCGTAGAGTGGCAGAGTTCTGGAAACACCATATATTTT.

The chain carries TRBV7-8 and TRBJ2-3; 10 nucleotides align to TRBD2. The ends lost 5 bases at V and 0 bases at J; junction bases unmatched: 8. Per germline, CDR1 SGHVS and CDR2 FQNEAQ. The length of the CDR3 is 17 residues. The CDR3 reads CASSLDLTSGSTDTQYF. DNA of the CDR3: TGTGCCAGCAGCCTTGACCTGACTAGCGGGAGCACAGATACGCAGTATTTT.

To note about this clone: The same CDR3 can be traced to other DNA sequences in this sample. The J gene is TRBJ2-2, the V gene TRBV18, with no clear D. V was trimmed by 0 bases and J by 4 bases, leaving 3 bases between them. The CDR3 length is 13 residues. CDR1 is KGHSH, CDR2 LQKENI, per germline. The CDR3, as DNA: TGTGCCAGCTCACCACCAGGCACCGGGGAGCTGTTTTTT. This translates into CASSPPGTGELFF.

The genes are TRBV11-2 and TRBJ2-3, with 8 bases fitting TRBD2. CDR3 length: 14 residues. V shed 4 bases, J shed 4 bases, and the junction held 4 bases outside the gene matches. CDR1 is SGHAT and CDR2 is FQNNGV in the germline V gene. DNA for the CDR3: TGTGCCAGCAGCTCGGGACTAGGAGCAGATACGCAGTATTTT. It encodes CASSSGLGADTQYF.

The V gene is TRBV27, the J gene TRBJ2-1; the match to TRBD2 covers 8 bases. Germline CDR1 is MNHEY and CDR2 is SMNVEV (reference sequence). The V gene end was trimmed by 4 bases and the J gene end by 11 bases; junction bases not matched to a gene: 4. CDR3 length: 12 amino acids. CDR3 DNA sequence: TGTGCCAGCAGTTCTCGGGGGGGCCAGCAGTTCTTC. This encodes CASSSRGGQQFF.

J is TRBJ1-1 and V is TRBV18, with TRBD1 identical over 7 bases. Germline V gene data show CDR1 as KGHSH and CDR2 as LQKENI. CDR3 length: 12 amino acids. V lost 1 base and J lost 7; bases outside the gene matches: 0. The CDR3 DNA follows: TGTGCCAGCTCACCACGACAGGGTGAAGCTTTCTTT. This codes for CASSPRQGEAFF.

The chain combines TRBV5-1 with TRBJ2-2; no clear D gene. This CDR3 spans 13 amino acids. Trimming pared 3 bases from V and 8 bases from J, leaving 11 bases between. The germline CDR1 and CDR2 sequences are SGHRS and YFSETQ. CDR3 coding DNA: TGCGCCAGCAGCTCACGTGCCGCGGGGGAGCTGTTTTTT. As protein: CASSSRAAGELFF.

On this clone: The same CDR3 also results from other DNA sequences found in this sample. The CDR3 sequence is CASSSQDTAGYTF. DNA of the CDR3: TGTGCCAGCAGTTCCCAGGACACTGCCGGCTACACCTTC. The rearrangement joins TRBV6-5 to TRBJ1-2; D is possibly TRBD1 (5 bases). CDR3 length: 13 residues. In germline, CDR1 is MNHEY, CDR2 SVGAGI. Trimming shortened V by 4 bases and J by 8 bases, and 14 bases separated the two germline ends.

V and J are TRBV30 and TRBJ1-4; the D gene is possibly TRBD1 (5 bases). This CDR3 spans 14 amino acids. Between the trimmed V and J ends, which lost 5 bases and 7 bases, there was a span of 17 bases. Germline V gives CDR1 GTSNPN, CDR2 SVGIG (reference sequence). The DNA for the CDR3 is TGTGCCTGGGGTGGAGGGGCACGGGGTGAAAAACTGTTTTTT. Translation gives CAWGGGARGEKLFF.